Sequencing of this T cell receptor beta chain was carried out in a study of T cells in Graves' hyperthyroidism and ophthalmopathy. Researchers took RNA transcripts and amplified the TCR beta CDR3 regions from them. Initially, a first-round RT-PCR of the TCR CDR3 employed the HTBI primer set. A single record per CDR3 protein comes from TCRdb applying MiXCR to the multiplex PCR reads. The sample contains about 840,000 distinct CDR3 sequences, 38% of which appear only once. With 6 bases removed from V and 7 bases from J, the gap between germline ends came to 9 bases. The CDR3 has 10 amino acids. Looked up from germline, CDR1 is DFQATT and CDR2 is SNEGSKA (reference sequence).

Sequencing used blood. The chain uses TRBV20-1 and TRBJ1-1; D gene ambiguous. This TCR derives from a young man with Graves' hyperthyroidism. CDR3 in amino acids: CSAGRDEAFF. CDR3 in DNA: TGCAGTGCAGGGCGGGATGAAGCTTTCTTT.